The 10 T cell receptor beta chains in this list originate from one sample, sequenced in a study. TCRdb re-derived calls from the RT-PCR reads in MiXCR, one entry per CDR3 protein. Among hundreds of thousands of distinct CDR3 sequences listed, 14% were seen once. Sequencing used memory CD4+ T cells from blood. Receptor source: a female donor in good health, serving as a healthy control.

This clonotype was observed a few times. The DNA of the CDR3 is TGTGCCAGCAGCTTCCAGGGACCCGAGACCCAGTACTTC. Amino acids: CASSFQGPETQYF. The rearrangement uses TRBV7-3 and TRBJ2-5, with D perhaps assigned TRBD1 or TRBD2 (5 bases each). CDR3 length: 13 residues. With 3 bases removed from V and 5 bases from J, the gap between germline ends came to 10 bases. CDR1 SGHTA and CDR2 FQGTGA come from the germline V gene.

V gene TRBV6-1 combines with J gene TRBJ1-6, with a weak D call TRBD1 (5 bases). Between the trimmed V and J ends, which lost 6 bases and 8 bases, there was a span of 17 bases. This CDR3 spans 15 amino acids. Germline lookup yields CDR1 MNHNS and CDR2 SASEGT. This CDR3 is CASRARGSVDSPLHF. The DNA for the CDR3 is TGTGCCAGCAGAGCGCGGGGCAGTGTGGATTCACCCCTCCACTTT.

V is TRBV5-4 and J is TRBJ1-1, with 8 bases identical to TRBD1. The germline CDR1 and CDR2 sequences are SGHNT and YYREEE (reference sequence). This CDR3 is 17 amino acids long. The V gene end was trimmed by 3 bases and the J gene end by 6 bases; junction bases not matched to a gene: 16. CDR3 sequence reads: CASSSNRQGTGKPEAFF. CDR3 DNA: TGTGCCAGCAGCTCAAATCGACAGGGGACCGGGAAGCCTGAAGCTTTCTTT. Looking up the rest from reference TRBV5-4 and TRBJ1-1 gives the full variable domain: ETGVTQSPTHLIKTRGQQVTLRCSSQSGHNTVSWYQQALGQGPQFIFQYYREEENGRGNFPPRFSGLQFPNYSSELNVNALELDDSALYLCASSSNRQGTGKPEAFFGQGTRLTVV.

This clonotype was seen at least ten times. The CDR3 region is CSARTQLVMNTEAFF. In DNA form, the CDR3 reads TGCAGTGCTAGAACACAGCTTGTTATGAACACTGAAGCTTTCTTT. The rearrangement joins TRBV20-1 to TRBJ1-1; D ambiguous. Germline values: CDR1 DFQATT, CDR2 SNEGSKA (reference sequence). The CDR3 runs 15 residues. The V end was cut by 2 bases, the J end by 0 bases, with 13 bases between.

This clonotype has ten or more counts. Germline and junction disagree at one end, which may indicate a read error. CDR3 loop: CASSLWSSGNTEAFF. The CDR3 nucleotides are TGTGCCAGCAGCCTTTGGTCATCCGGGAACACCGAAGCTTTCTTT. The chain links TRBV5-5 to TRBJ1-1; unclear D gene. Germline assignment: CDR1 SGHKS and CDR2 YYEKEE (reference sequence). This CDR3 spans 15 amino acids.

The table lists this clonotype with a few counts. The V gene is TRBV5-8, the J gene TRBJ1-5; D possibly corresponds to TRBD1 (5 bases). This CDR3 is built from 14 residues. V gave up 0 bases and J gave up 5 bases, with 9 bases separating them. In germline, CDR1 is SGHTS, CDR2 YDEGEE. The CDR3 loop is CASSLVGEDQPQHF. In nucleotides, the CDR3 is TGTGCCAGCAGCTTGGTAGGGGAGGATCAGCCCCAGCATTTT. The whole variable domain, remainder taken from reference TRBV5-8 and TRBJ1-5, is EAGVTQSPTHLIKTRGQQATLRCSPISGHTSVYWYQQALGLGLQFLLWYDEGEERNRGNFPPRFSGRQFPNYSSELNVNALELEDSALYLCASSLVGEDQPQHFGDGTRLSIL.

This clonotype was recorded at least ten times. The chain is built from TRBV5-1 and TRBJ2-7, with 8 bases aligning to TRBD1. J lost 6 bases, V lost 0 bases, and 8 bases had no gene match. CDR1 is SGHRS and CDR2 is YFSETQ in the germline V gene. This CDR3 spans 15 amino acids. This chain's CDR3 is CASSLGPGQGFEQYF. The DNA of the CDR3 is TGCGCCAGCAGCTTGGGTCCCGGACAGGGATTCGAGCAGTACTTC. The full variable domain, with the rest looked up from reference TRBV5-1 and TRBJ2-7, is KAGVTQTPRYLIKTRGQQVTLSCSPISGHRSVSWYQQTPGQGLQFLFEYFSETQRNKGNFPGRFSGRQFSNSRSEMNVSTLELGDSALYLCASSLGPGQGFEQYFGPGTRLTVT.

This clonotype showed up many times. The chain employs TRBV7-3 and TRBJ2-1; 8 bases line up with TRBD2. From germline, CDR1 is SGHTA and CDR2 FQGTGA. The CDR3 has 16 amino acids. The V segment lost 4 bases and the J segment 7 bases; nucleotides outside the gene matches: 12. The CDR3, as DNA: TGTGCCAGCAGCTCGACCAGCGGGAGACCCTTAAATGAGCAGTTCTTC. This encodes CASSSTSGRPLNEQFF.

The gene calls are TRBV15 and TRBJ1-2; D is undetermined. The germline V and J ends were trimmed by 8 bases and 1 base, with 11 bases remaining between them. CDR1 LNHNV and CDR2 YYDKDF come from the germline V gene (reference sequence). The CDR3 contains 13 residues. The CDR3 spells CATALDLNYGYTF. Written as DNA, the CDR3 is TGTGCCACCGCTCTCGACCTTAACTATGGCTACACCTTC.

The V gene is TRBV12-3 or TRBV12-4, the J gene TRBJ2-7; 8 nucleotides line up with TRBD1. V shed 4 bases and J 2 bases; nucleotides not matched to a gene: 1. The CDR3 runs 13 residues. This CDR3 is CASSYRGAYEQYF. In DNA form, the CDR3 reads TGTGCCAGCAGTTACAGGGGGGCCTACGAGCAGTACTTC.